This T cell receptor (beta chain) derives from a study of identical twins. Study-wide points: Twin pairs had excess sharing that was weaker in beta out-of-frame sequences.

TCRdb re-analysed the 5' RACE reads in MiXCR, keeping a single row per CDR3 protein. The table has over 500,000 distinct CDR3 sequences, under 25% seen once. Germline assignment: CDR1 MNHEY and CDR2 SVGAGI. The ends were cut back, 6 bases at V and 2 bases at J, with 7 bases in the middle. CDR3 size: 12 residues. For this clonotype: The antigen is unknown.

These data are also associated with another study on T cells expressing NK-cell markers.

V and J are TRBV6-5 and TRBJ1-2, with D hard to call. The sample was CD4+ T cells sorted from blood. The receptor was isolated from a woman aged 18-29 years in good health. The CDR3 is CASSQNNYGYTF. The CDR3 DNA sequence: TGTGCCAGCAGCCAGAACAACTATGGCTACACCTTC.